Following are 25 T cell receptor beta chains from one sample sequenced in a study of neurological immune-mediated disorders. TCRdb fed the 5' RACE reads into MiXCR, producing one record per CDR3 protein. This table holds around 130,000 distinct CDR3 sequences, approximately 3.2% found once. The source material was PBMCs. The receptors were sampled from a woman aged 25 to 39 with multiple sclerosis.

This clonotype was seen at least ten times. The chain is built from TRBV7-2 and TRBJ2-7; 12 bases agree with TRBD2. Trimming took 5 bases from V and 4 from J; bases not matched to a gene: 6. Per germline, CDR1 SGHTA and CDR2 FQGNSA. There are 15 residues in the CDR3. The CDR3 DNA is TGTGCCAGCAGCCCAGGACTAGCGGGGAAATACGAGCAGTACTTC. This codes for CASSPGLAGKYEQYF. Variable domain in full (rest from reference TRBV7-2 and TRBJ2-7): GAGVSQSPSNKVTEKGKDVELRCDPISGHTALYWYRQSLGQGLEFLIYFQGNSAPDKSGLPSDRFSAERTGGSVSTLTIQRTQQEDSAVYLCASSPGLAGKYEQYFGPGTRLTVT.

The chain is built from TRBV19 and TRBJ1-1; 7 nucleotides align to TRBD1. V was pared by 6 bases and J by 5 bases, with 9 bases of the junction left unmatched. The germline V gene encodes CDR1 LNHDA and CDR2 SQIVND (reference sequence). This CDR3 spans 14 amino acids. CDR3 nucleotides: TGTGCCAGTAGCAAAGGACTGACAGGGACTGAAGCTTTCTTT. This sequence encodes CASSKGLTGTEAFF.

This clonotype was observed a handful of times. The V and J genes are TRBV15 and TRBJ2-1; D unclear. V lost 6 bases and J 4 bases, leaving 10 bases between the germline ends. Germline-derived CDR1 and CDR2 are LNHNV and YYDKDF (reference sequence). The CDR3 length is 13 residues. This CDR3 is CATRAGTYNEQFF. The CDR3 nucleotides are TGTGCCACCAGGGCAGGAACATACAATGAGCAGTTCTTC.

This clonotype was recorded many times. This sequence joins TRBV10-2 and TRBJ2-7, with 9 bases aligning to TRBD1. The germline V gene encodes CDR1 WSHSY and CDR2 SAAADI. This CDR3 is 14 amino acids long. The ends lost 8 bases at V and 2 bases at J; junction bases unmatched: 7. CDR3 DNA: TGCGCCAGCGGATGGACAGGGGTAGCCTACGAGCAGTACTTC. Translation: CASGWTGVAYEQYF.

In its sample, this clonotype was seen many times. The chain has TRBV19 and TRBJ1-1; D may be TRBD1 (5 bases). Germline V gene data show CDR1 as LNHDA and CDR2 as SQIVND (reference sequence). This CDR3 spans 14 amino acids. V was pared by 6 bases and J by 4 bases, with 15 bases between. The CDR3 protein is CASRSIGATTEAFF. In DNA form, the CDR3 reads TGTGCCAGTAGAAGTATAGGGGCGACCACTGAAGCTTTCTTT. The variable domain in full, completed from reference TRBV19 and TRBJ1-1, reads DGGITQSPKYLFRKEGQNVTLSCEQNLNHDAMYWYRQDPGQGLRLIYYSQIVNDFQKGDIAEGYSVSREKKESFPLTVTSAQKNPTAFYLCASRSIGATTEAFFGQGTRLTVV.

This clonotype has ten or more counts. V and J are TRBV7-9 and TRBJ1-2, with D tentatively TRBD1 (5 bases). V was cut by 5 bases and J by 0 bases, with 10 bases left in between. The length of the CDR3 is 14 residues. Germline loops: CDR1 SEHNR, CDR2 FQNEAQ (reference sequence). CDR3 sequence: CASSGWGSNYGYTF. The CDR3 coding sequence is TGTGCCAGCAGCGGATGGGGCTCTAACTATGGCTACACCTTC.

This clonotype was counted at least ten times. V usage is TRBV5-1 and J usage is TRBJ2-4; 8 bases map to TRBD1. The CDR3 has 15 amino acids. The V segment lost 4 bases and the J segment 7 bases; nucleotides outside the gene matches: 10. CDR1 and CDR2 (germline): SGHRS, YFSETQ. CDR3 in amino acids: CASSGSGGPENIQYF. The CDR3 DNA is TGCGCCAGCAGCGGATCAGGGGGCCCAGAGAACATTCAGTACTTC. Using reference TRBV5-1 and TRBJ2-4 for the parts outside the CDR3, the full variable domain is KAGVTQTPRYLIKTRGQQVTLSCSPISGHRSVSWYQQTPGQGLQFLFEYFSETQRNKGNFPGRFSGRQFSNSRSEMNVSTLELGDSALYLCASSGSGGPENIQYFGAGTRLSVL.

This clonotype was recorded at least ten times. The chain couples TRBV7-9 to TRBJ1-4, with D unresolved. Trimming removed 0 bases at V and 7 bases at J, with 15 bases between. Germline CDR1 reads SEHNR; CDR2 reads FQNEAQ (reference sequence). This CDR3 has 16 residues. The chain's CDR3 is CASSLAPGEGREKLFF. The CDR3 DNA reads TGTGCCAGCAGCTTAGCCCCCGGAGAGGGCCGTGAAAAACTGTTTTTT.

This clonotype was seen ten or more times. The genes are TRBV10-1 and TRBJ2-3; D possibly corresponds to TRBD2 (7 bases). Trimming removed 2 bases from V and 4 bases from J, with 13 bases in between. Germline values: CDR1 WNHNN, CDR2 SYGVQD (reference sequence). The length of the CDR3 is 15 residues. The CDR3 bases are TGCGCCAGCAGTGAGCGGGGGGCTTGGTCAGATACGCAGTATTTT. It translates to CASSERGAWSDTQYF.

This clonotype has a count of ten or more. This CDR3 reads CASSQDGTVYEQYF. CDR3 sequence (DNA): TGTGCCAGCAGCCAAGACGGGACAGTCTACGAGCAGTACTTC. The rearrangement uses TRBV4-2 and TRBJ2-7; 7 nucleotides agree with TRBD1. Trimming took 0 bases from V and 3 from J; bases not matched to a gene: 2. The CDR3 covers 14 residues. Germline V gene data show CDR1 as LGHNA and CDR2 as YNFKEQ.

This clonotype occurred many times. The DNA for the CDR3 is TGTGCCAGCAGCTTGATTGCCGGGACTGAAGCTTTCTTT. Translated: CASSLIAGTEAFF. The chain links TRBV5-5 to TRBJ1-1; unclear D gene. Germline V gene data show CDR1 as SGHKS and CDR2 as YYEKEE (reference sequence). V gave up 1 base and J gave up 5 bases, with 9 bases separating them. CDR3 length: 13 residues.

This clonotype was counted only a few times. The chain uses TRBV4-3 and TRBJ1-2; no firm D call. CDR1 is LGHNA and CDR2 is YSLEER in the germline V gene. Trimming removed 0 bases at V and 0 bases at J, with 14 bases between. The CDR3 covers 17 residues. CDR3 in DNA: TGCGCCAGCAGCCAAGATACCCTCGACCGAGCTAACTATGGCTACACCTTC. Amino acids: CASSQDTLDRANYGYTF.

The table lists this clonotype with many counts. The chain is built from TRBV20-1 and TRBJ2-7; 15 nucleotides match TRBD2. Trimming took 5 bases from V and 1 from J; bases not matched to a gene: 6. The CDR3 totals 16 residues. Germline values: CDR1 DFQATT, CDR2 SNEGSKA (reference sequence). CDR3 in DNA: TGCAGTGCTCGTGGACTAGCGGGGGGGAGGTCCTACGAGCAGTACTTC. Protein sequence: CSARGLAGGRSYEQYF.

This clonotype came up many times. V is TRBV7-2 and J is TRBJ2-3, with TRBD2 identical over 8 bases. The CDR3 consists of 16 residues. V shed 5 bases, J shed 6 bases, and the junction held 13 bases outside the gene matches. Looked up from germline, CDR1 is SGHTA and CDR2 is FQGNSA. The CDR3, as DNA: TGTGCCAGCAGCGCCCAGCGGGGGCTGGTCATCGATACGCAGTATTTT. Amino acids: CASSAQRGLVIDTQYF.

The chain couples TRBV7-7 to TRBJ2-5; D is possibly TRBD1 (5 bases). This CDR3 is built from 13 residues. In germline, CDR1 is SSHAT, CDR2 FNYEAQ (reference sequence). Trimming pared 6 bases from V and 5 bases from J, leaving 13 bases between. Written as DNA, the CDR3 is TGTGCCAGCAGTCAAGGGGTGTTGGAGACCCAGTACTTC. Amino acids: CASSQGVLETQYF.

This clonotype was counted ten times or more. The rearrangement uses TRBV20-1 and TRBJ2-3; D unresolved. The CDR3 has 14 residues. The germline V gene encodes CDR1 DFQATT and CDR2 SNEGSKA (reference sequence). The germline V and J ends were trimmed by 4 bases and 0 bases, with 11 bases remaining between them. The CDR3 reads CSATKSLSTDTQYF. CDR3 in DNA: TGCAGTGCTACTAAATCTCTCAGCACAGATACGCAGTATTTT.

At least ten counts were recorded for this clonotype. The chain employs TRBV20-1 and TRBJ2-2; 8 nucleotides line up with TRBD1. The CDR3 has 13 amino acids. With V trimmed by 5 bases and J by 6 bases, 5 bases remained unmatched. The V gene's germline CDR1 is DFQATT and CDR2 SNEGSKA (reference sequence). The CDR3 here is CSAPDRVAGELFF. The CDR3 nucleotides read TGCAGTGCTCCGGACAGGGTGGCCGGGGAGCTGTTTTTT.

This clonotype was recorded at least ten times. V and J are TRBV7-2 and TRBJ2-7; the match to TRBD1 covers 7 bases. The germline V gene has CDR1 SGHTA and CDR2 FQGNSA. This CDR3 has 14 residues. After removal of 1 base from V and 6 bases from J, the junction contained 6 bases not matched to a gene. The CDR3 coding sequence is TGTGCCAGCAGCTTAGAACAGGGGTTCCTCGAGCAGTACTTC. Amino acid sequence: CASSLEQGFLEQYF.

This clonotype was seen many times. The chain couples TRBV5-1 to TRBJ2-7, with D possibly being TRBD1 (5 bases). Germline V gene sequence: CDR1 SGHRS, CDR2 YFSETQ. The CDR3 covers 15 residues. V was shortened by 1 base and J by 1 base, with 12 bases between the two germline ends. In nucleotides, the CDR3 is TGCGCCAGCAGCTTGAAGGGGATGGGATCCTACGAGCAGTACTTC. Translated: CASSLKGMGSYEQYF.

This clonotype was seen ten or more times. The V gene is TRBV3-1, the J gene TRBJ2-7; D could derive from TRBD1 or TRBD2 (5 bases each). Germline loops: CDR1 LGHDT, CDR2 YNNKEL (reference sequence). Trimming removed 0 bases at V and 4 bases at J, with 7 bases between. The CDR3 has 13 amino acids. In nucleotides, the CDR3 is TGTGCCAGCAGCCAAGATGAGGGGTACGAGCAGTACTTC. This translates into CASSQDEGYEQYF.

This clonotype was seen many times. The chain employs TRBV5-1 and TRBJ2-2, with D possibly matching TRBD1 (5 bases). Germline CDR1 reads SGHRS; CDR2 reads YFSETQ. V was shortened by 1 base and J by 4 bases, with 11 bases between the two germline ends. CDR3 length: 15 residues. In DNA, the CDR3 is TGCGCCAGCAGCTTGCAAGGGGCTGGCACCGGGGAGCTGTTTTTT. Its protein is CASSLQGAGTGELFF.

This clonotype has a count of ten or more. The chain carries TRBV20-1 and TRBJ2-1; 7 bases map to TRBD1. CDR1 is DFQATT and CDR2 is SNEGSKA in the germline V gene (reference sequence). The CDR3 has 12 amino acids. The V and J ends lost 5 bases and 9 bases, in that order; junction bases with no gene match: 7. CDR3 loop: CSALRQGTEQFF. The CDR3 nucleotides read TGCAGTGCTCTACGACAGGGAACTGAGCAGTTCTTC.

This clonotype came up many times. The rearrangement joins TRBV7-9 to TRBJ1-1, with 7 bases that match TRBD1. The ends lost 3 bases at V and 5 bases at J; junction bases unmatched: 6. The CDR3 spans 14 residues. Germline V CDR1 and CDR2: SEHNR, FQNEAQ (reference sequence). The CDR3 coding sequence is TGTGCCAGCAGCTTGACAGGGCGCGAAACTGAAGCTTTCTTT. Amino acid sequence: CASSLTGRETEAFF.

In this sample, this clonotype turned up many times. CDR3 DNA sequence: TGCGCCAGCAGGGGCGAAGAGACCCAGTACTTC. Its translation: CASRGEETQYF. The V call is TRBV5-1, the J call TRBJ2-5; D remains unclear. This CDR3 contains 11 residues. Trimming took off 5 bases at V and 3 bases at J, with 5 bases between the two ends. From germline, CDR1 is SGHRS and CDR2 YFSETQ.

This clonotype was counted ten times or more. The junction shows a germline mismatch at one end, possibly a read error. This rearrangement joins TRBV4-3 to TRBJ1-3; D not certain. Germline CDR1 reads LGHNA; CDR2 reads YSLEER. The CDR3 has 14 amino acids. DNA of the CDR3: TGCGCCAGCAGCCAAGATCTAAGCACGGGCGAGGTCTGTTTT. The encoded protein is CASSQDLSTGEVCF.